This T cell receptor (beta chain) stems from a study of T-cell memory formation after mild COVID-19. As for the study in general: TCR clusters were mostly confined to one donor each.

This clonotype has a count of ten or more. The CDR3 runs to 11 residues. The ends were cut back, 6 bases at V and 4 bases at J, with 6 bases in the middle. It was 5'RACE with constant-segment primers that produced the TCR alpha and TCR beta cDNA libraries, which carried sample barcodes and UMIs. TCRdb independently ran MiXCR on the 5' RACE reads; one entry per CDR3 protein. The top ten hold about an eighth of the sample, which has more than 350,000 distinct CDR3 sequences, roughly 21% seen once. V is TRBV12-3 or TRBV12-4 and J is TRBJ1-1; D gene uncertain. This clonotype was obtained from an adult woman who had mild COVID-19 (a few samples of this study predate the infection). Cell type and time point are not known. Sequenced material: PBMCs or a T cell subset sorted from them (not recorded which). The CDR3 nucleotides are TGTGCCAGCAGAGCGACCACTGAAGCTTTCTTT. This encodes CASRATTEAFF.